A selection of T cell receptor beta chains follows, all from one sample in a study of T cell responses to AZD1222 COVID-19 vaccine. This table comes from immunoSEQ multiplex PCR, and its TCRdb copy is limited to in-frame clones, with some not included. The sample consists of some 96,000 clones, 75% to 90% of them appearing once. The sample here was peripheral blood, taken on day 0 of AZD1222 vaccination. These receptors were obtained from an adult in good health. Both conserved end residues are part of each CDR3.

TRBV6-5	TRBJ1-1	CASRPEVTEAFF
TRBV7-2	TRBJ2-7	CASSFSPGPYEQYF
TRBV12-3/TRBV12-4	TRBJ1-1	CASSPQGDEAFF
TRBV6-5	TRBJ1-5	CASSQGAYSNQPQHF
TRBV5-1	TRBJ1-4	CASRPGTGNEKLFF
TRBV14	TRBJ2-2	CASSQGQMNTGELFF
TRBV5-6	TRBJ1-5	CASSSRGNGQPQHF
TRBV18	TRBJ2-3	CASSPYGSGDTQYF
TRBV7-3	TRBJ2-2	CASSKSGGDTGELFF
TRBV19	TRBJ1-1	CASRDDREGLNTEAFF
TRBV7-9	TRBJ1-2	CASSFEQGAEGYTF
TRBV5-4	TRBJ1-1	CASSPDSTNTEAFF
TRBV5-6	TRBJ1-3	CASRDSSGNTIYF
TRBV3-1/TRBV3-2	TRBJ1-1	CASSQDYPSRETGEENTEAFF
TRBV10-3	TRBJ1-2	CAISVGEGSYGYTF
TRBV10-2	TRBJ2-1	CASSVAGGFYNEQFF
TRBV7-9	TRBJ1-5	CASSLNGPQHF
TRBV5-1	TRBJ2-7	CASSLDIFSREQYF
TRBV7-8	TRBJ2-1	CASSYGDGSGEQFF
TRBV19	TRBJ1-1	CASSIDLWSGTTEAFF
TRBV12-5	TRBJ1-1	CASGPSYGNTEAFF
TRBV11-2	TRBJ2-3	CASSLDLAGGTDTQYF
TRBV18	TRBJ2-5	CASSPWTGEKETQYF
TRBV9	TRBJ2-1	CASSVVGQSNEQFF
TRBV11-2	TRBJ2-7	CASSFGTREYEQYF
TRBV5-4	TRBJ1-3	CASSLGGNPSGNTIYF
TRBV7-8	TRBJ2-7	CASSLVQGPSYEQYF
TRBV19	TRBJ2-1	CASSSISTGSSYNEQFF
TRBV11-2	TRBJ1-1	CAERTPFVTEAFF
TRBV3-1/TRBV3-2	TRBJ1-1	CASSQDTQGANTEAFF
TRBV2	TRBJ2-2	CASLSWREGRSNTGELFF
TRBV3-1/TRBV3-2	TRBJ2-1	CASSRGSGSNNEQFF
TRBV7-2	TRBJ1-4	CASSFRERGDNEKLFF
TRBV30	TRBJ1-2	CAWSRGNYGYTF
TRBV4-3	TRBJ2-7	CASSQEPPGQGYEQYF
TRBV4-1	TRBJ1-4	CASSRTSGANEKLFF
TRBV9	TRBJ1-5	CASSLSGTGQPQHF
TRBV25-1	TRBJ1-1	CASSEPAISTEAFF
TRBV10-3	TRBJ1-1	CAISFDRDSEAFF
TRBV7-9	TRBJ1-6	CASSGVNNSPLHF
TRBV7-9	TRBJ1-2	CASGNTLYEGYTF
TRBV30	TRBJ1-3	CAWSAISGNTIYF
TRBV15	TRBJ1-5	CATSRGRSSNQPQHF
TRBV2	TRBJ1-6	CATRRDRNSPLHF
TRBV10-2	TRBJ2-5	CASSEPGTGGEETQYF
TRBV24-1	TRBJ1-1	CATRSNRDTEAFF